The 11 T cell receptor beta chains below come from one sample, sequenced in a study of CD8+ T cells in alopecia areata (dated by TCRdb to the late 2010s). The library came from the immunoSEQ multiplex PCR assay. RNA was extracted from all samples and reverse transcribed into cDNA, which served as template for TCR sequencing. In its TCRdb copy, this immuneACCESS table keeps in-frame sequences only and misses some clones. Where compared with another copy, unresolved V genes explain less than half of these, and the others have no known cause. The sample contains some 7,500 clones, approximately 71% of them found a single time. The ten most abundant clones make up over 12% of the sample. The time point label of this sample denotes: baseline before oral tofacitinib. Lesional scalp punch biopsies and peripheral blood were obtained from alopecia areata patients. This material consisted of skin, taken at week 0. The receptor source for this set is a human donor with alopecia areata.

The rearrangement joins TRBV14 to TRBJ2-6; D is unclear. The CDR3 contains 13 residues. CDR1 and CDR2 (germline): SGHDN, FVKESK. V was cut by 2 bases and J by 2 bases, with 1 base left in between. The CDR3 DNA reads TGTGCCAGCAGCCAAACTGGGGCCAACGTCCTGACTTTC. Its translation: CASSQTGANVLTF.

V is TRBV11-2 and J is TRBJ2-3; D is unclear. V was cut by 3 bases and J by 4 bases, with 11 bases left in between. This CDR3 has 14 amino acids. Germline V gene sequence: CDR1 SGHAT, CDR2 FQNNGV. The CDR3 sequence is CASSFFKRSDTQYF. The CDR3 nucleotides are TGTGCCAGCAGCTTCTTTAAGAGATCAGATACGCAGTATTTT.

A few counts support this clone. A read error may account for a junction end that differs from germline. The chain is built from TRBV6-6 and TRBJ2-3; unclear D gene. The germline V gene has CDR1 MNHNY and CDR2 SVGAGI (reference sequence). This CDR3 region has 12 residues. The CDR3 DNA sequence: TGTGCCAGCACCTCGGACCGCGCCCATTACCTTTTT. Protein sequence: CASTSDRAHYLF.

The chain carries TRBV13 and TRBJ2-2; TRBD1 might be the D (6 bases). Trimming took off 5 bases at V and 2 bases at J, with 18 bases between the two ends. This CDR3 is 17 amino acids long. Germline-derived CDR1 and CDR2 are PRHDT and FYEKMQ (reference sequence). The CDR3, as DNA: TGTGCCAGCAGCACAAAAAGACAGGCCGCCAACACCGGGGAGCTGTTTTTT. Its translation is CASSTKRQAANTGELFF.

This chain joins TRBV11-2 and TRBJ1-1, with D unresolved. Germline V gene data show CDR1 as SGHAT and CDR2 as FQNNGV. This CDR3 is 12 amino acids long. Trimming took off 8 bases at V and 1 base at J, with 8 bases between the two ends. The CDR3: CASRSGNTEAFF. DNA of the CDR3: TGTGCCAGCCGCTCGGGGAACACTGAAGCTTTCTTT.

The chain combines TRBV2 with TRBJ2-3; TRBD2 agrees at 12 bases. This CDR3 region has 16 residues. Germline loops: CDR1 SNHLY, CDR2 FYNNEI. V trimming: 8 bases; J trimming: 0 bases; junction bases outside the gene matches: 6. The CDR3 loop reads CASAWTSGESTDTQYF. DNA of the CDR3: TGTGCCAGCGCTTGGACTAGCGGGGAAAGCACAGATACGCAGTATTTT. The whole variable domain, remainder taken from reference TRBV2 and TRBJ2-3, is EPEVTQTPSHQVTQMGQEVILRCVPISNHLYFYWYRQILGQKVEFLVSFYNNEISEKSEIFDDQFSVERPDGSNFTLKIRSTKLEDSAMYFCASAWTSGESTDTQYFGPGTRLTVL.

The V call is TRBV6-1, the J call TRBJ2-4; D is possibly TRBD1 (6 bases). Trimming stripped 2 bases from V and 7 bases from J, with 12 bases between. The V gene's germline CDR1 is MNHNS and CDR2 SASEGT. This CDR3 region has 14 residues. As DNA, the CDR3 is TGTGCCAGCAGTGAATTCCCCGACAGGAACATTCAGTACTTC. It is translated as CASSEFPDRNIQYF.

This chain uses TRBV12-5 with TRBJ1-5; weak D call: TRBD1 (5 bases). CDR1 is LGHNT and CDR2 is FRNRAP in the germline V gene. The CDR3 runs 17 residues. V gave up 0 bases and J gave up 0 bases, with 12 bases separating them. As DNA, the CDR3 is TGTGCTAGTGGTTTGGTAAGGACAAACTATAGCAATCAGCCCCAGCATTTT. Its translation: CASGLVRTNYSNQPQHF.

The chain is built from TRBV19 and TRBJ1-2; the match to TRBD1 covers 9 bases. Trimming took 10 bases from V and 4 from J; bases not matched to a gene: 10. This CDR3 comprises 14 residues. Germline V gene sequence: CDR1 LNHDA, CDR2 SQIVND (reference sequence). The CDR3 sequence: CATRDRGNTYGYTF. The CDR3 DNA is TGTGCCACCAGAGACAGGGGGAACACCTATGGCTACACCTTC.

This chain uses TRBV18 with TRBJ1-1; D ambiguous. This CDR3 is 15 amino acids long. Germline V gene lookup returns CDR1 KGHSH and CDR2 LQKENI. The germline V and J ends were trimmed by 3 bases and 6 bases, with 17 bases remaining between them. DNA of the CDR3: TGTGCCAGCTCACCCTCGTTAGGAGGTGGCGCTGAAGCTTTCTTT. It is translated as CASSPSLGGGAEAFF.

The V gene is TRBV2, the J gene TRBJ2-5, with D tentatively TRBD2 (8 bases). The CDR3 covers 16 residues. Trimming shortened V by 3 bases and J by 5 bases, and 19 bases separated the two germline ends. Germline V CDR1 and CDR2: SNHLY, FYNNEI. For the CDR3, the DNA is TGTGCCAGCAGTGAGAGGGGGCCCCCGGGGGGGGAGACCCAGTACTTC. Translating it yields CASSERGPPGGETQYF.